These T cell receptor beta chains were read from a single sample in a study of cytomegalovirus exposure and HLA in healthy donors. Sequencing used immunoSEQ multiplex PCR; TCRdb keeps in-frame clones, though not all of them. This sample has under 350,000 clones; just over 85% occur once, and the top ten carry 0.9% to 1.1%. The sequenced sample was PBMCs. These receptors were obtained from a woman younger than 35 in good health and CMV-seronegative. The CDR3 runs from the conserved cysteine through the conserved F or W. Some rows have no size entry. The others give once, few or many, or a class for an expanded clone.

TRBJ2-6,15,NA,TRBV11-3,CASSPQGPGANVLTF
TRBJ1-5,13,NA,TRBV9,CASSGGRNQPQHF
TRBJ1-2,13,few,TRBV19,CASRQGSILGYTF
TRBJ1-5,15,NA,TRBV2,CASRRTGIDNQPQHF
TRBJ2-2,14,NA,TRBV28,CASSLWDSTGELFF
TRBJ1-6,15,NA,TRBV6-5,CASSYEHQTGSPLHF
TRBJ2-1,14,NA,TRBV2,CASKTSAGAVEQFF
TRBJ2-3,17,NA,TRBV4-3,CASSQEGRQGGGGTQYF
TRBJ1-1,13,few,TRBV4-3,CASSQEPRTEAFF
TRBJ2-1,16,NA,TRBV4-1,CASSQEGGGDYNEQFF
TRBJ2-7,16,NA,TRBV7-2,CASSLGTGDFSYEQYF
TRBJ2-7,12,NA,TRBV19,CASSRDSYEQYF
TRBJ1-2,13,NA,TRBV6-5,CASSWQGNYGYTF
TRBJ2-2,13,NA,TRBV29-1,CSVSEQGTGELFF
TRBJ2-2,15,NA,TRBV7-8,CASSLNGLGTGELFF
TRBJ2-7,13,NA,TRBV7-8,CASSPGGGYEQYF
TRBJ1-6,23,NA,TRBV30,CAWSQSPERFSKYRSLGNSPLHF
TRBJ1-2,15,NA,TRBV28,CASSLSSGGHYGYTF
TRBJ2-2,14,NA,TRBV7-2,CASSLTGGTGELFF
TRBJ2-3,15,NA,TRBV5-1,CASSFTESSTDTQYF
TRBJ1-4,15,once,TRBV6-5,CASSLRRGRGEKLFF
TRBJ2-1,16,NA,TRBV5-4,CASSLGTSGFYNEQFF
TRBJ1-3,16,NA,TRBV9,CASSVEAAGTGNTIYF
TRBJ1-1,14,NA,TRBV5-4,CASNPRGVRTEAFF
TRBJ2-1,12,NA,TRBV28,CASSVTLDEQFF
TRBJ1-5,14,NA,TRBV6-5,CASSPGQGAQPQHF
TRBJ2-3,15,NA,TRBV6-5,CASSQQDYRTDTQYF
TRBJ2-3,14,NA,TRBV29-1,CSGDTSGSTDTQYF
TRBJ2-7,18,NA,TRBV30,CAWSSRRTSGGGHYEQYF
TRBJ2-3,14,NA,TRBV28,CASSFGRVADTQYF
TRBJ1-1,16,NA,TRBV6-6,CASSYRQGGLNTEAFF
TRBJ1-6,14,few,TRBV7-6,CASSLGQDNSPLHF
TRBJ1-5,14,NA,TRBV28,CASSEGSSNQPQHF
TRBJ1-1,12,NA,TRBV7-9,CASRGAGLEAFF
TRBJ2-3,14,NA,TRBV6-1,CASREAPGTDTQYF
TRBJ2-3,16,NA,TRBV11-3,CASSQGLAGSTDTQYF
TRBJ2-7,14,NA,TRBV5-1,CASYNRDLTYEQYF
TRBJ2-1,13,NA,TRBV30,CARVGQGLREQFF
TRBJ1-1,13,NA,TRBV7-2,CASSFGLSTEAFF
TRBJ1-2,14,NA,TRBV19,CASSMSGDGYGYTF
TRBJ1-3,13,NA,TRBV18,CASSPYPGNTIYF
TRBJ2-7,15,NA,TRBV5-1,CASALGTSGYYEQYF
TRBJ2-1,14,NA,TRBV5-8,CASSSLREGNEQFF
TRBJ2-1,17,NA,TRBV4-1,CASSRSSGSPSYNEQFF
TRBJ2-2,14,NA,TRBV6-4,CASTAGEHTGELFF
TRBJ2-7,15,NA,TRBV29-1,CSLCYRAVSSYEQYF
TRBJ2-3,18,NA,TRBV9,CASSVGTQGAWGTDTQYF
TRBJ2-7,13,NA,TRBV7-2,CASSQTSSYEQYF
TRBJ2-3,15,NA,TRBV5-6,CASSLGLAGADTQYF
TRBJ2-1,11,NA,TRBV6-4,CASSDSREQFF
TRBJ2-2,15,once,TRBV5-1,CASSLEQGRSGELFF
TRBJ1-2,16,NA,TRBV6-5,CASSYSSKGGQGGYTF
TRBJ1-5,19,NA,TRBV7-7,CASSSPPGHSVSGNQPQHF
TRBJ2-2,16,NA,TRBV11-3,CASSPRTGGYTGELFF
TRBJ2-1,17,once,TRBV5-1,CASSRGTSGRNYNEQFF
TRBJ2-6,15,NA,TRBV7-3,CASSPDRAGANVLTF